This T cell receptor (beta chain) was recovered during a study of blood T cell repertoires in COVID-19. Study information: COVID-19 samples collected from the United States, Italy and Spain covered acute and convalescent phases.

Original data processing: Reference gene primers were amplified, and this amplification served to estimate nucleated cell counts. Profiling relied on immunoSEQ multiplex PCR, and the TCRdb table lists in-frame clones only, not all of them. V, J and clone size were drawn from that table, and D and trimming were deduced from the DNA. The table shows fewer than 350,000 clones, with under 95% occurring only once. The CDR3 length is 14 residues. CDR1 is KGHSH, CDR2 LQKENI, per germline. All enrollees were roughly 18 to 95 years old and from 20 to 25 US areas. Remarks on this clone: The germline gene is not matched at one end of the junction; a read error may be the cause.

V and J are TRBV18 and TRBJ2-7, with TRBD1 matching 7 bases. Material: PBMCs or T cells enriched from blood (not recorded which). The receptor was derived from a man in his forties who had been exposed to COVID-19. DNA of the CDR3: TGTGCCAGCTCCCCACAGGGGAAGCCATACGAGCAGTACTTC. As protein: CASSPQGKPYEQYF.